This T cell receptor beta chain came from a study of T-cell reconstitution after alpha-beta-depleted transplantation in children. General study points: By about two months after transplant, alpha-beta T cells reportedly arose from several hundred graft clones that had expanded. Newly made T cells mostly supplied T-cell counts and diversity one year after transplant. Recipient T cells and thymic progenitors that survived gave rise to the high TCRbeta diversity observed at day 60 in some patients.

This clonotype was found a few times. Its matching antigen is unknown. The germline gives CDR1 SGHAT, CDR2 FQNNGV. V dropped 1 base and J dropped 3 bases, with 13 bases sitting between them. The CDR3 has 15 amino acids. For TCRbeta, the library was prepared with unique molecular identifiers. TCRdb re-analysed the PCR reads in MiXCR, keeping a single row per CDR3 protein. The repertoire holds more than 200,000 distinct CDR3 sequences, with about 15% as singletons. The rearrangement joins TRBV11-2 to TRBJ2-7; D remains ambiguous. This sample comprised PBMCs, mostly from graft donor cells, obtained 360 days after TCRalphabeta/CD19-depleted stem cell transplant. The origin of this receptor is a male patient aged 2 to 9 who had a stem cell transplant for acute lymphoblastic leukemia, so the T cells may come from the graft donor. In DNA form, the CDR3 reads TGTGCCAGCAGCTTAGTCTTAGAGACGGTCTACGAGCAGTACTTC. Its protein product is CASSLVLETVYEQYF.